This T cell receptor (beta chain) was captured in a study of blood T cell repertoires in COVID-19. Study details: PBMCs, B-cell-depleted T cells, or T cells were the source of the cDNA or gDNA that made up the material.

The trim removed 0 bases at V and 1 base at J, leaving 4 bases unmatched. From germline, CDR1 is SGHNT and CDR2 YYREEE (reference sequence). The CDR3 length is 16 residues. Participant ages covered about 18 to 100 years across 24 US areas. Assignment of participants to cohorts was predicated upon participant-reported clinical history. Per the original data handling: Reference gene primer amplification yielded estimated nucleated cell counts. Measured with immunoSEQ multiplex PCR; TCRdb has only the in-frame clones, and not every one. The DNA gave D and trimming, while V, J and clone size come from that table. The sample records some 350,000 clones, roughly 88% being singletons.

J is TRBJ1-1 and V is TRBV5-4; the match to TRBD1 covers 9 bases. The sequence was obtained from a man under 40 who had recovered from COVID-19. The sample taken for sequencing was PBMCs or T cells enriched from blood (not recorded which). CDR3 region: CASSLGGGQGNTEAFF. The CDR3 DNA sequence: TGTGCCAGCAGCTTGGGAGGGGGACAGGGGAACACTGAAGCTTTCTTT.